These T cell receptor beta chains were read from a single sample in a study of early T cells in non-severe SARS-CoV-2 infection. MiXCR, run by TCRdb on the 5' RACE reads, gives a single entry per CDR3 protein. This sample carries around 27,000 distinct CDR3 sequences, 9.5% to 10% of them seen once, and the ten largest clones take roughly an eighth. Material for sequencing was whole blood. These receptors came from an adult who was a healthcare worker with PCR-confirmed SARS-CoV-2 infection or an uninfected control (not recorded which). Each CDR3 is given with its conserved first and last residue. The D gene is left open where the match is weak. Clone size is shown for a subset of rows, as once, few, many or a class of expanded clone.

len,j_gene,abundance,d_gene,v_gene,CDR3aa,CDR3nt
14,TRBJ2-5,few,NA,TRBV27,CASSQTGEGETQYF,TGTGCCAGCAGTCAGACAGGGGAGGGCGAGACCCAGTACTTC
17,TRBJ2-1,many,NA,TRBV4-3,CASSQDLTGRGNNEQFF,TGCGCCAGCAGCCAAGATCTAACGGGGAGAGGGAACAATGAGCAGTTCTTC
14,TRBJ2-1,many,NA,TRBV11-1,CASSYQGRGDEQFF,TGTGCCAGCAGCTATCAGGGAAGGGGGGATGAGCAGTTCTTC
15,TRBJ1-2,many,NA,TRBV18,CASSPPTAYEVGYTF,TGTGCCAGCTCACCACCGACAGCCTATGAGGTTGGCTACACCTTC
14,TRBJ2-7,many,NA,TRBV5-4,CASSPRSGSYEQYF,TGTGCCAGCAGCCCGCGGTCGGGTTCCTACGAGCAGTACTTC
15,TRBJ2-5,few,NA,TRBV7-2,CASSLASGPQETQYF,TGTGCCAGCAGCTTAGCCTCCGGGCCCCAAGAGACCCAGTACTTC
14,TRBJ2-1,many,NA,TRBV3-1,CASSGSGSYNEQFF,TGTGCCAGCAGCGGGTCTGGGAGCTACAATGAGCAGTTCTTC
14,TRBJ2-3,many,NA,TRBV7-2,CASSLGVSTDTQYF,TGTGCCAGCAGCTTAGGAGTAAGCACAGATACGCAGTATTTT
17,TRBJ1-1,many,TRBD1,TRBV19,CASSIEKGGQGNTEAFF,TGTGCCAGTAGTATAGAGAAGGGGGGACAGGGGAACACTGAAGCTTTCTTT
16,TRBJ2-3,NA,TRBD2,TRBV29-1,CSASGTSNGLTHTQYF,TGCAGCGCATCCGGGACTAGCAACGGGCTCACACATACGCAGTATTTT
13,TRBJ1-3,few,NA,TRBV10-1,CATFGVGANTIYF,TGCGCCACCTTCGGGGTAGGGGCGAACACCATATATTTT
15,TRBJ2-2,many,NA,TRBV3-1,CASSQEEVSTGELFF,TGTGCCAGCAGCCAAGAAGAGGTCAGCACCGGGGAGCTGTTTTTT
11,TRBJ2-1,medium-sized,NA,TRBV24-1,CATSEDNEQFF,TGTGCCACCAGTGAGGACAATGAGCAGTTCTTC
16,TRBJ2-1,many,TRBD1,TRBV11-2,CASSFLDRSTRNEQFF,TGTGCCAGCAGCTTTTTGGACAGGTCTACAAGGAATGAGCAGTTCTTC
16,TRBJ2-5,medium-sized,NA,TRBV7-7,CASSLGAGLFEETQYF,TGTGCCAGCAGCTTGGGCGCGGGACTCTTTGAAGAGACCCAGTACTTC
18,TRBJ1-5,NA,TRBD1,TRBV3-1,CASSRSGTGGIVGQPQHF,TGTGCCAGCAGCCGCTCCGGGACAGGGGGCATTGTAGGACAGCCCCAGCATTTT
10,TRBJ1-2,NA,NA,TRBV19,CATQGDGYTF,TGTGCCACCCAGGGTGACGGCTACACCTTC
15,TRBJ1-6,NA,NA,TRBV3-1,CASSQDAGILPPLHF,TGTGCCAGCAGCCAAGATGCCGGGATTCTGCCACCCCTCCACTTT
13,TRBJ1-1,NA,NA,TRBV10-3,CAITDGSPWVAFF,TGTGCCATCACAGATGGCAGCCCCTGGGTGGCTTTCTTT
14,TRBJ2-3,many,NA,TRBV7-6,CASSLLANTDTQYF,TGTGCCAGCAGCTTACTAGCGAACACAGATACGCAGTATTTT
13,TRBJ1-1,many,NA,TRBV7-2,CASSLAGAAEAFF,TGTGCCAGCAGCTTAGCGGGGGCAGCAGAAGCTTTCTTT
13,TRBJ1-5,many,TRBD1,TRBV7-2,CASSQDRGQPQHF,TGTGCCAGCAGCCAGGACAGGGGGCAGCCCCAGCATTTT
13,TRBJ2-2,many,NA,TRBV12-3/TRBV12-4,CASSRDISGELFF,TGTGCCAGCAGTCGGGACATCTCCGGGGAGCTGTTTTTT
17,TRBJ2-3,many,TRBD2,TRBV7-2,CASSSHRTSGGTDTQYF,TGTGCCAGCAGCTCCCACCGGACTAGCGGGGGTACAGATACGCAGTATTTT
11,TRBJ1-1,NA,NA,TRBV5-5,CASSLLREAFF,TGTGCCAGCAGCTTGCTGCGGGAGGCTTTCTTT
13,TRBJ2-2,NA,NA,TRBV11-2,CASSLAVPGELFF,TGTGCCAGCAGCTTAGCTGTTCCCGGGGAGCTGTTTTTT
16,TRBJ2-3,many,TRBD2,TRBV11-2,CASSRGASGDTDTQYF,TGTGCCAGCAGCCGCGGGGCCAGCGGGGACACAGATACGCAGTATTTT
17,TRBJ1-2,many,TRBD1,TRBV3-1,CASSITGTGGFRYGYTF,TGTGCCAGCAGCATAACCGGGACAGGGGGCTTTCGCTATGGCTACACCTTC
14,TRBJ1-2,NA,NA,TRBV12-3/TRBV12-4,CASSPGRVDYGYTF,TGTGCCAGCAGCCCAGGGAGAGTAGACTATGGCTACACCTTC
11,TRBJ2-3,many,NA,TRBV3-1,CASRHTDTQYF,TGTGCCAGCAGGCATACAGATACGCAGTATTTT
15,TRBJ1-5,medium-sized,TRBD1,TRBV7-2,CASSFTGGAGQPQHF,TGTGCCAGCAGCTTCACAGGGGGCGCGGGTCAGCCCCAGCATTTT
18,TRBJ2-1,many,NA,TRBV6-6,CASSYPPRTGQTYNEQFF,TGTGCCAGCAGTTACCCCCCGCGAACAGGGCAGACCTACAATGAGCAGTTCTTC
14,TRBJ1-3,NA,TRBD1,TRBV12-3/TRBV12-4,CASRPSDRGNTIYF,TGTGCCAGCAGGCCCTCGGACAGGGGAAACACCATATATTTT
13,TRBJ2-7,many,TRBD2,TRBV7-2,CASSLGLAGDTFF,TGTGCCAGCAGCTTAGGGCTAGCGGGGGATACCTTCTTC
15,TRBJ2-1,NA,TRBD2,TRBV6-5,CASSLTSVSYNEQFF,TGTGCCAGCAGTCTAACTAGCGTCTCCTACAATGAGCAGTTCTTC
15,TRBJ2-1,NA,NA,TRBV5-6,CASSPGSRKYNEQFF,TGTGCCAGCAGCCCAGGGTCCCGAAAGTACAATGAGCAGTTCTTC
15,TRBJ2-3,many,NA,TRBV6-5,CASSYWFGLTDTQYF,TGTGCCAGCAGTTACTGGTTTGGCCTCACAGATACGCAGTATTTT
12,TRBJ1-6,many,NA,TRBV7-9,CASSRDNSPLHF,TGTGCCAGCAGCCGCGATAATTCACCCCTCCACTTT
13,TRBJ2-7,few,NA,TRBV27,CASSLTSTYEQYF,TGTGCCAGCAGTCTTACAAGTACCTACGAGCAGTACTTC
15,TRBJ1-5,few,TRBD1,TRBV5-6,CASSLRDRPNQPQHF,TGTGCCAGCAGCTTGCGGGACAGGCCGAATCAGCCCCAGCATTTT
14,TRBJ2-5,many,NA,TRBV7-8,CASSGIPAWYTQYF,TGTGCCAGCAGCGGTATCCCAGCTTGGTATACCCAGTACTTC
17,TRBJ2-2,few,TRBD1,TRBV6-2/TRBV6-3,CASSYPERRGQTGELFF,TGTGCCAGCAGTTACCCCGAGCGCAGGGGGCAGACCGGGGAGCTGTTTTTT
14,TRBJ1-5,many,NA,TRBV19,CASSLDLGEEPQHF,TGTGCCAGTAGTCTGGACCTGGGTGAGGAGCCCCAGCATTTT
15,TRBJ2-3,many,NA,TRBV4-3,CASSWTGLITDTQYF,TGCGCCAGCAGCTGGACGGGACTGATCACAGATACGCAGTATTTT
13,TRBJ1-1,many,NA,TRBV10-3,CAISVRGFTEAFF,TGTGCCATCAGTGTTAGGGGGTTCACTGAAGCTTTCTTT
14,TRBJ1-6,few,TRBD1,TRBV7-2,CASRSGQENSPLHF,TGTGCCAGCAGATCAGGACAGGAAAATTCACCCCTCCACTTT
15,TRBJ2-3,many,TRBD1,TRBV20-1,CSADPQGAKTDTQYF,TGCAGTGCTGACCCCCAGGGGGCGAAAACAGATACGCAGTATTTT
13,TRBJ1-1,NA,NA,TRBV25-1,CASSGSQGTEVFF,TGTGCCAGCAGTGGGAGTCAGGGCACTGAAGTTTTCTTT
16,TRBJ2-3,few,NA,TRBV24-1,CATSDTRTPSTDTQYF,TGTGCCACCAGTGATACTCGGACACCTAGCACAGATACGCAGTATTTT
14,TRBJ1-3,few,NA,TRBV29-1,CSVELQRTGNTIYF,TGCAGCGTTGAATTGCAGAGGACTGGAAACACCATATATTTT
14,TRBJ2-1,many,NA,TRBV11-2,CASRGAASYNEQFF,TGTGCCAGTCGGGGGGCAGCCTCCTACAATGAGCAGTTCTTC
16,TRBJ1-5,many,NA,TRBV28,CASSLRGIFSNQPQHF,TGTGCCAGCAGTTTGAGGGGAATCTTTAGCAATCAGCCCCAGCATTTT
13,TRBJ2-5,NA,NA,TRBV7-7,CASSLEGTVAQYF,TGTGCTAGCAGCTTAGAGGGGACGGTAGCCCAGTACTTC
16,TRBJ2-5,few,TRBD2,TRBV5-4,CASRSGGDLGQETQYF,TGTGCCAGCAGATCGGGAGGGGATCTAGGGCAGGAGACCCAGTACTTC
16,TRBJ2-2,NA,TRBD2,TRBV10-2,CASRSSGGANTGELFF,TGCGCCAGCAGATCTAGCGGGGGGGCGAACACCGGGGAGCTGTTTTTT
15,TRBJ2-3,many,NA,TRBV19,CASHWGSESTDTQYF,TGTGCCAGTCATTGGGGGTCTGAGAGCACAGATACGCAGTATTTT
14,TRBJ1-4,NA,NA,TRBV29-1,CSALGGATNEKLFF,TGCAGCGCATTAGGGGGAGCAACTAATGAAAAACTGTTTTTT